This T cell receptor beta chain was observed in a study of blood T cell repertoires in COVID-19. Original processing methods: Cell counts per sample came from amplifying reference gene primers. This table comes from immunoSEQ multiplex PCR, and its TCRdb copy is limited to in-frame clones, with some not included. The V and J calls and clone size were taken over from that table, and D and trimming were inferred from the DNA. The table has fewer than 250,000 clones, around four fifths seen once. This clone was observed a single time. The CDR3 length is 16 residues. Trimming stripped 2 bases from V and 3 bases from J, with 16 bases between. In germline, CDR1 is SGHVS, CDR2 FQNEAQ.

The chain is built from TRBV7-8 and TRBJ1-1, with D perhaps matching TRBD1 (6 bases). The sequence derives from a human donor in a cohort sampled during active COVID-19. Sequenced: peripheral blood. The CDR3 sequence: CASSLREGEIDTEAFF. CDR3 coding DNA: TGTGCCAGCAGCTTACGGGAGGGGGAGATTGACACTGAAGCTTTCTTT.